The sequence of this T cell receptor beta chain was determined in a study of beta chain features in type 1 diabetes. Study-level findings and limits: For patients, the naive, central memory and Treg TCRB repertoires appeared more alike than for healthy donors. All four CD4+ subsets from Type 1 diabetes patients carried moderately but significantly shorter TCRB CDR3s.

As regards this clone: Antigen specificity is unknown.

Sequencing targeted expressed TCRB transcripts, as all isolated RNA had been reverse transcribed. For naive, central memory and regulatory T cell samples, reads averaged roughly 3.6 million. Profiling relied on immunoSEQ multiplex PCR, and the TCRdb table lists in-frame clones only, not all of them. The sample holds about 400,000 clones, around 12% seen once. Input material: naive CD4+ T cells from blood. This sequence was found in a woman aged 18-29 years with type 1 diabetes.

The CDR3 loop is CASSLGGQLETQYF. The CDR3 DNA reads as TGTGCCAGCAGCTTAGGGGGACAGTTGGAGACCCAGTACTTC. The chain joins TRBV7-8 to TRBJ2-5; 7 bases are a match to TRBD1. Trimming removed 1 base from V and 5 bases from J; junction bases left unmatched: 4. In germline, CDR1 is SGHVS, CDR2 FQNEAQ. The CDR3 runs to 14 residues.